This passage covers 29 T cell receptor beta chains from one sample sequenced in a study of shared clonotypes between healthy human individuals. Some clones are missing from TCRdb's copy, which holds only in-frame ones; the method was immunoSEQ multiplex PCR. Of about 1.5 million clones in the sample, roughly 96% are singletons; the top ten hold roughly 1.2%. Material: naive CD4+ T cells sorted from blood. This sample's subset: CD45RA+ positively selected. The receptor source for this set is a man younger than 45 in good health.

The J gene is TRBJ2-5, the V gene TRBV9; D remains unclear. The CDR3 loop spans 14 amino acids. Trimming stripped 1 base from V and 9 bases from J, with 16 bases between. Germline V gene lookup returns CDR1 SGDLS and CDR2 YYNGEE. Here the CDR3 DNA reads TGTGCCAGCAGCGTATCGGTAGAATGGGAACCCCAGTACTTC. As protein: CASSVSVEWEPQYF.

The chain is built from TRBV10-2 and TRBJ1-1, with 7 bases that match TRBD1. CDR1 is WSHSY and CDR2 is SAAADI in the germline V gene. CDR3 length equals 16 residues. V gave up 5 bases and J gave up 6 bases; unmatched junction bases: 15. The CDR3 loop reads CASSTTGARPWPEAFF. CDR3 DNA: TGCGCCAGCAGTACTACAGGGGCCCGACCTTGGCCTGAAGCTTTCTTT.

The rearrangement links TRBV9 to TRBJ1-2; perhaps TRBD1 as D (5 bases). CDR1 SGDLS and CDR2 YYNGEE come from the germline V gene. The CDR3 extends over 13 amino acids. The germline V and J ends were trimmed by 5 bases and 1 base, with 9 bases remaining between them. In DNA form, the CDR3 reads TGTGCCAGCAGGGCCGACAGTAACTATGGCTACACCTTC. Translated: CASRADSNYGYTF.

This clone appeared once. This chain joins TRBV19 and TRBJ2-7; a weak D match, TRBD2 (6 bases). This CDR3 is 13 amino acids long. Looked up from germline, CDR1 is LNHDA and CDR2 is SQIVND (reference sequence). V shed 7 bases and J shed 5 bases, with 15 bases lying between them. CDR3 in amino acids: CASKSSGRDEQYF. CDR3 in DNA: TGTGCCAGTAAAAGTAGCGGCCGGGACGAGCAGTACTTC. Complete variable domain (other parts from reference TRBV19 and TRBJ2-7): DGGITQSPKYLFRKEGQNVTLSCEQNLNHDAMYWYRQDPGQGLRLIYYSQIVNDFQKGDIAEGYSVSREKKESFPLTVTSAQKNPTAFYLCASKSSGRDEQYFGPGTRLTVT.

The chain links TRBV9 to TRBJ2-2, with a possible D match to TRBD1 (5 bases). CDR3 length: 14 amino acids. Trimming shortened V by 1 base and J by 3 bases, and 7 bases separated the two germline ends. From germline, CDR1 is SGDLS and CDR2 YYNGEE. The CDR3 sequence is CASSVLQDTGELFF. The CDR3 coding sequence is TGTGCCAGCAGCGTACTACAGGACACCGGGGAGCTGTTTTTT.

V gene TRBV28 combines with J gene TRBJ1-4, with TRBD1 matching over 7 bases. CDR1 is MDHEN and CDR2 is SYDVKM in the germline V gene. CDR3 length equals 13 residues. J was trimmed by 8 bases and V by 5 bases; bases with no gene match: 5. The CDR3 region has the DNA TGTGCCAGCAGTCACAGGGGTGGCGAAAAACTGTTTTTT. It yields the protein CASSHRGGEKLFF.

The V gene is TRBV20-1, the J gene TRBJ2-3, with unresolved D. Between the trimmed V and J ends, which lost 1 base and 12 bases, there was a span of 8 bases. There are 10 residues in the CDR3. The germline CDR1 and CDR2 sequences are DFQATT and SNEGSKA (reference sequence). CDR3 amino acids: CSARGLGQYF. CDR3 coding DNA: TGCAGTGCTAGAGGACTCGGCCAGTATTTT.

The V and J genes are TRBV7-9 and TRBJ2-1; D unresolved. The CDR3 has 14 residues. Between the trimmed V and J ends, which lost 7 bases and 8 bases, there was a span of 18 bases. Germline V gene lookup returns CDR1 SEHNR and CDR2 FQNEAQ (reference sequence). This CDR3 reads CASTANVLYDEQFF. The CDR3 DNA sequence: TGTGCCAGCACCGCGAATGTCCTTTACGATGAGCAGTTCTTC.

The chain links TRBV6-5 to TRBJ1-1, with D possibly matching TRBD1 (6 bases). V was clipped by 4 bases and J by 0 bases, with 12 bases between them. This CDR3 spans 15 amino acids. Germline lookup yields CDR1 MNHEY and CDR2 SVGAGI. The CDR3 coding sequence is TGTGCCAGCAGTTTAGGACAGCCCATGAACACTGAAGCTTTCTTT. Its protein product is CASSLGQPMNTEAFF.

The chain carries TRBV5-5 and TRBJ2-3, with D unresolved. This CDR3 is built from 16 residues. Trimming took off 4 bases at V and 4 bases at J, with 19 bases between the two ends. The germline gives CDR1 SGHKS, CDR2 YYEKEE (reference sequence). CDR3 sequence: CASSEFDWPSADTQYF. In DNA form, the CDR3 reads TGTGCCAGCAGCGAGTTCGACTGGCCTTCGGCAGATACGCAGTATTTT. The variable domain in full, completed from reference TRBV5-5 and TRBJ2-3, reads DAGVTQSPTHLIKTRGQQVTLRCSPISGHKSVSWYQQVLGQGPQFIFQYYEKEERGRGNFPDRFSARQFPNYSSELNVNALLLGDSALYLCASSEFDWPSADTQYFGPGTRLTVL.

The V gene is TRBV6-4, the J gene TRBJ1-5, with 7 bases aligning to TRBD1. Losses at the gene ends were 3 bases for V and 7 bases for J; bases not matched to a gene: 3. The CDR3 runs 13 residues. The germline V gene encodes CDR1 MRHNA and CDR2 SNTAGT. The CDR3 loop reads CASSENRGQPQHF. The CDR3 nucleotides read TGTGCCAGCAGTGAGAACAGGGGCCAGCCCCAGCATTTT.

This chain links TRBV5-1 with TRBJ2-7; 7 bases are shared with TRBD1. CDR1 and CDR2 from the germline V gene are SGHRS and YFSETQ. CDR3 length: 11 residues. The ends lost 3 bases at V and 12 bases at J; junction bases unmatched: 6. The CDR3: CASSSDRVLYF. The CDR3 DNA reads TGCGCCAGCAGCTCCGACAGGGTTCTGTACTTC.

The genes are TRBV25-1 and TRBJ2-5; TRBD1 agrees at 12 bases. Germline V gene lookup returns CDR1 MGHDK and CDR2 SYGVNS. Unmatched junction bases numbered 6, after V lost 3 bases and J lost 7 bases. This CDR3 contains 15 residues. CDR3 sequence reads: CASSDPGTGGVTQYF. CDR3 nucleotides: TGTGCCAGCAGTGATCCCGGGACAGGGGGCGTGACCCAGTACTTC. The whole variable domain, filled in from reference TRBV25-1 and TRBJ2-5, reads EADIYQTPRYLVIGTGKKITLECSQTMGHDKMYWYQQDPGMELHLIHYSYGVNSTEKGDLSSESTVSRIRTEHFPLTLESARPSHTSQYLCASSDPGTGGVTQYFGPGTRLLVL.

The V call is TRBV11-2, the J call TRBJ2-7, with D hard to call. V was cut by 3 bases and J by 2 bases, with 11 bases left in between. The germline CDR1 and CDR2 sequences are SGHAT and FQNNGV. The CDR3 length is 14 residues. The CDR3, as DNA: TGTGCCAGCAGCTTGGACGGAATTACCTACGAGCAGTACTTC. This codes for CASSLDGITYEQYF.

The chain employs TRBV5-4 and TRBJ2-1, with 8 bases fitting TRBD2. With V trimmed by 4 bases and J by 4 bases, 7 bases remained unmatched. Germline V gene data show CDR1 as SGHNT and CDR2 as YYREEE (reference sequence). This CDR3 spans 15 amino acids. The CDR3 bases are TGTGCCAGCAGCCGGGGGGGGCGGGAGTACAATGAGCAGTTCTTC. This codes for CASSRGGREYNEQFF.

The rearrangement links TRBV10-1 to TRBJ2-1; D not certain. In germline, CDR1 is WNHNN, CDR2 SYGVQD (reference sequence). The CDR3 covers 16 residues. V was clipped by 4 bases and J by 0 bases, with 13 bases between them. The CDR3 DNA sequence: TGCGCCAGCAGTGCACAGCCTAAAAGCTCCTACAATGAGCAGTTCTTC. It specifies CASSAQPKSSYNEQFF.

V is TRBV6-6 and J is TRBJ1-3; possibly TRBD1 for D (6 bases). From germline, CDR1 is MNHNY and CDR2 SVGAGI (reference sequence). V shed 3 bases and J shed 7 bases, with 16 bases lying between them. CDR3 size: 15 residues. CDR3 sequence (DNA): TGTGCCAGCAGTTATTCAGGGGCCTCCCAGAACACCATATATTTT. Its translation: CASSYSGASQNTIYF.

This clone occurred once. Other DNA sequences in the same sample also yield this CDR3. The CDR3 DNA follows: TGCGCCAGCAGCCAAGGACTAGCGGGAGGAACAGATACGCAGTATTTT. This sequence encodes CASSQGLAGGTDTQYF. The chain carries TRBV5-1 and TRBJ2-3; 14 bases are shared with TRBD2. The CDR3 contains 16 residues. In germline, CDR1 is SGHRS, CDR2 YFSETQ. V shed 4 bases, J shed 3 bases, and the junction held 4 bases outside the gene matches.

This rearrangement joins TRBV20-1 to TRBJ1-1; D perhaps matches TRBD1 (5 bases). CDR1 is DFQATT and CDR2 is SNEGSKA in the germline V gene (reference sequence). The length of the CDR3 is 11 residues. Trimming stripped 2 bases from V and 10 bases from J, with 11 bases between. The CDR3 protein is CSARTPGGAFF. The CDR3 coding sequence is TGCAGTGCTAGAACCCCCGGGGGAGCTTTCTTT.

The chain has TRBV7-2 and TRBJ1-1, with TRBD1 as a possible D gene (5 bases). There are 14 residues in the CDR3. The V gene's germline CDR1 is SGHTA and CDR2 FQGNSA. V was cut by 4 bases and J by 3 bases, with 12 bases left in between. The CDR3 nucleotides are TGTGCCAGCAGCTCCCCCGGGGGGTACACTGAAGCTTTCTTT. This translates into CASSSPGGYTEAFF.

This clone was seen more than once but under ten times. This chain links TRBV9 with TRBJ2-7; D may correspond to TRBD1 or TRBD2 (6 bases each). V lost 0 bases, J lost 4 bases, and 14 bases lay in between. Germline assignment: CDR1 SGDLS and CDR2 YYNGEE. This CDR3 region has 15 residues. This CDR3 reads CASSVEGGGGYEQYF. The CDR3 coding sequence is TGTGCCAGCAGCGTAGAGGGGGGCGGCGGTTACGAGCAGTACTTC.

The CDR3, as DNA: TGCGCCAGCAGCCGAATCCCGGGACTAAGCTCCTACGAGCAGTACTTC. It translates to CASSRIPGLSSYEQYF. J is TRBJ2-7 and V is TRBV4-1; 7 nucleotides align to TRBD2. The CDR3 totals 16 residues. In germline, CDR1 is MGHRA, CDR2 YSYEKL. V shed 4 bases and J 0 bases; nucleotides not matched to a gene: 9.

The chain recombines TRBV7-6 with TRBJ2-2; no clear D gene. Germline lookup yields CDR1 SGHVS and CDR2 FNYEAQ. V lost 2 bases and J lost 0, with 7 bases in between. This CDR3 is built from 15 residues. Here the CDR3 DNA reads TGTGCCAGCAGCTTATTTCGAGCGAACACCGGGGAGCTGTTTTTT. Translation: CASSLFRANTGELFF.

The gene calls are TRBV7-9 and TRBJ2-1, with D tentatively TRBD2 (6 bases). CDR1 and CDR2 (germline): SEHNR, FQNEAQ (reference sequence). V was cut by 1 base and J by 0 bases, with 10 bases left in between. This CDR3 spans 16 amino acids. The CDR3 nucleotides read TGTGCCAGCAGCTTAGTTGCGGGGAGCTCCTACAATGAGCAGTTCTTC. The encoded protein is CASSLVAGSSYNEQFF.

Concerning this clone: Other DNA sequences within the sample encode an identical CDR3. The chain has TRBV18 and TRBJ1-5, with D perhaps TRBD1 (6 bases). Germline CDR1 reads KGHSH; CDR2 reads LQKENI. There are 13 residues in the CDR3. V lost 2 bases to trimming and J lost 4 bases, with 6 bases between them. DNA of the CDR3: TGTGCCAGCTCACCAGGACAGAATCAGCCCCAGCATTTT. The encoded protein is CASSPGQNQPQHF.

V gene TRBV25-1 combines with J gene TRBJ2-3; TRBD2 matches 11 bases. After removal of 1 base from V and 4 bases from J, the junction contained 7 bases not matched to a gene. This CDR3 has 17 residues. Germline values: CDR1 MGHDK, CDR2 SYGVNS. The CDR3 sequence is CASSESTSGRRADTQYF. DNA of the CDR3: TGTGCCAGCAGTGAATCCACTAGCGGGAGAAGGGCAGATACGCAGTATTTT. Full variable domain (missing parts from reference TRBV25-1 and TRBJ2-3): EADIYQTPRYLVIGTGKKITLECSQTMGHDKMYWYQQDPGMELHLIHYSYGVNSTEKGDLSSESTVSRIRTEHFPLTLESARPSHTSQYLCASSESTSGRRADTQYFGPGTRLTVL.

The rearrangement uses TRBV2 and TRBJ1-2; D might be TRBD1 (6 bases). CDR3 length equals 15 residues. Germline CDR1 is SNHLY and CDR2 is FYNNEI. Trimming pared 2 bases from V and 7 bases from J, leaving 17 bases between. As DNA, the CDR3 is TGTGCCAGCAGTGAAAGAACAGGGCTCAGGGGTGGCTACACCTTC. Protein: CASSERTGLRGGYTF.

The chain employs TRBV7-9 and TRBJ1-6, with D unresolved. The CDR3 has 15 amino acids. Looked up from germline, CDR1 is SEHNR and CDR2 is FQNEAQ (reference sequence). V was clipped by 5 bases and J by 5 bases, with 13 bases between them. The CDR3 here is CASSRWRQDNSPLHF. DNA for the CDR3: TGTGCCAGCAGCCGCTGGCGACAAGATAATTCACCCCTCCACTTT.

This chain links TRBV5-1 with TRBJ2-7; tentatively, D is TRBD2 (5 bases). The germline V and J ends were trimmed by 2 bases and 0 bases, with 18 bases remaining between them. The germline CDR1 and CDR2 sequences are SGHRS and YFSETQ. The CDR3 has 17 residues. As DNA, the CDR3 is TGCGCCAGCAGCTTTTCCCCCGGACTTTCGAGCTCCTACGAGCAGTACTTC. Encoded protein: CASSFSPGLSSSYEQYF.